The entry that follows covers one T cell receptor beta chain sequence. As processed by the authors: Amplification with reference gene primers provided the estimates of nucleated cell counts. The data were produced by immunoSEQ multiplex PCR, yet TCRdb's version contains in-frame clones alone and is incomplete. V, J and clone size were drawn from that table, and D and trimming were deduced from the DNA. The sample includes approximately 220,000 clones, approximately 87% of them seen just once. This specimen belongs to a study of blood T cell repertoires in COVID-19. Whole-study context: Some COVID-19 samples were acute and others convalescent; all came from the United States, Italy and Spain. Sources were T cells, B-cell-depleted T cells, or PBMCs; the material itself was cDNA or gDNA.

This CDR3 is built from 13 residues. Trimming took off 5 bases at V and 3 bases at J, with 10 bases between the two ends. The germline gives CDR1 LNHDA, CDR2 SQIVND (reference sequence). The chain employs TRBV19 and TRBJ1-1, with a tentative D call TRBD1 (6 bases). Sequenced input: peripheral blood. The source is a man in his sixties who had recovered from COVID-19. DNA for the CDR3: TGTGCCAGTAGTCCCGGGGGGCACACTGAAGCTTTCTTT. Translation: CASSPGGHTEAFF.